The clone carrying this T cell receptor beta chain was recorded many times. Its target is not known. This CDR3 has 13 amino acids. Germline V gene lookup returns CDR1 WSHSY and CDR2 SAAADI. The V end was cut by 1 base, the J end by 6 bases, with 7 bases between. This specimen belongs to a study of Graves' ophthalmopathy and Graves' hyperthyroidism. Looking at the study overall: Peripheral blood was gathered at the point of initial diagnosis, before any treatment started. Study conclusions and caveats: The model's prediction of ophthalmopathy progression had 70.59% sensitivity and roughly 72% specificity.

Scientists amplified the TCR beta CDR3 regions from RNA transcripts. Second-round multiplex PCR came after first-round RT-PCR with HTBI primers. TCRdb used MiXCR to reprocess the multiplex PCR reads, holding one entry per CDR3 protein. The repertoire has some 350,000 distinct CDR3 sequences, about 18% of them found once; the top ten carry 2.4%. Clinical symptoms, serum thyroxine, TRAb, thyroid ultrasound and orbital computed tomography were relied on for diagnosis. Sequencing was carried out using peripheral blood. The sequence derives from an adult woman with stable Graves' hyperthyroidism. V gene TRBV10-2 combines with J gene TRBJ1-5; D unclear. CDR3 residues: CASSEYRGQPQHF. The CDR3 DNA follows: TGCGCCAGCAGTGAGTATCGCGGTCAGCCCCAGCATTTT.